This is a list of T cell receptor beta chains from one sample in a study of blood T cell repertoires in COVID-19. TCRdb's table, derived via immunoSEQ multiplex PCR, lists solely in-frame clones and lacks some. The sample contains about 90,000 clones, approximately 88% of which appear only once. The sequencing sample was made of peripheral blood. The receptors shown here come from a man aged 50 to 59 with COVID-19, enrolled during active disease. CDR3s include the opening cysteine and the closing phenylalanine or tryptophan. The order of the fields is CDR3 protein, CDR3 DNA, D gene, J gene, clone size, V gene. The D gene is left open where the match is weak. Clone size is given for some rows only: seen once, a few or many times, or a class if the clone is expanded.

CASSRRGGGRDTGELFF,TGTGCCAGCAGCCGCCGGGGCGGGGGGCGCGACACCGGGGAGCTGTTTTTT,TRBD2,TRBJ2-2,-,TRBV4-2
CATRTYLSGGATYNEQFF,TGTGCCACCCGCACTTATCTAAGCGGGGGGGCTACCTACAATGAGCAGTTCTTC,TRBD2,TRBJ2-1,-,TRBV13
CASSKQANYGYTF,TGTGCCAGCAGCAAACAGGCGAACTATGGCTACACCTTC,-,TRBJ1-2,-,TRBV5-4
CASGREWSNTEAFF,TGTGCCAGCGGCCGGGAGTGGTCTAACACTGAAGCTTTCTTT,-,TRBJ1-1,-,TRBV6-5
CASSYIAGGPSGEQYF,TGTGCCAGCAGTTACATAGCGGGGGGGCCCTCCGGCGAGCAGTACTTC,TRBD2,TRBJ2-7,-,TRBV6-5
CASSLDGPGVDYGYTF,TGTGCCAGCAGCTTAGATGGCCCGGGGGTAGACTATGGCTACACCTTC,-,TRBJ1-2,few,TRBV7-2
CASGRVSSGNTIYF,TGTGCCAGTGGGCGGGTGAGCTCTGGAAACACCATATATTTT,-,TRBJ1-3,-,TRBV28
CASSDGGSFTDTQYF,TGCGCCAGTTCCGACGGGGGGAGCTTCACAGATACGCAGTATTTT,TRBD2,TRBJ2-3,-,TRBV5-1
CASSAGTGRTEAFF,TGTGCCAGCAGCGCCGGGACAGGGAGGACTGAAGCTTTCTTT,TRBD1,TRBJ1-1,-,TRBV5-8
CASSEQGVNSPLHF,TGCGCCAGCAGTGAACAAGGGGTCAATTCACCCCTCCACTTT,-,TRBJ1-6,-,TRBV10-1
CASSYLAGGPLETQYF,TGTGCCAGCAGTTACTTGGCGGGGGGGCCTTTAGAGACCCAGTACTTC,TRBD2,TRBJ2-5,-,TRBV6-2/TRBV6-3
CASSFTSGGAYEQYF,TGTGCCAGCAGCTTTACTAGCGGGGGTGCCTACGAGCAGTACTTC,TRBD2,TRBJ2-7,-,TRBV7-3
CASSHGPAGNTIYF,TGTGCCAGCAGCCATGGGCCGGCTGGAAACACCATATATTTT,-,TRBJ1-3,-,TRBV7-9
CASFDSPGQVFSGNTIYF,TGTGCCAGTTTCGACTCACCGGGACAGGTATTCTCTGGAAACACCATATATTTT,TRBD1,TRBJ1-3,-,TRBV19
CASSSDSVYQPQHF,TGTGCCAGTAGCAGCGACAGTGTCTATCAGCCCCAGCATTTT,-,TRBJ1-5,-,TRBV19
CASSQTNYGYTF,TGCGCCAGCAGCCAGACAAACTATGGCTACACCTTC,-,TRBJ1-2,-,TRBV5-1
CASGPWDPGGNQPQHF,TGTGCTAGTGGTCCTTGGGACCCGGGGGGCAATCAGCCCCAGCATTTT,-,TRBJ1-5,-,TRBV12-5
CASSLGQSISYNEQFF,TGCGCCAGCAGCTTGGGACAGTCTATCTCCTACAATGAGCAGTTCTTC,-,TRBJ2-1,once,TRBV5-1
CASSYGQGATGELFF,TGCGCCAGCAGCTATGGACAGGGGGCTACCGGGGAGCTGTTTTTT,TRBD1,TRBJ2-2,-,TRBV5-1
CASPWGRTEAFF,TGCGCCAGCCCATGGGGGAGGACTGAAGCTTTCTTT,-,TRBJ1-1,once,TRBV23-1
CATSRLRGRGGTEAFF,TGTGCCACCAGCAGGCTTCGGGGGAGGGGGGGAACTGAAGCTTTCTTT,-,TRBJ1-1,-,TRBV15
CASSSDRGGGQPQHF,TGTGCCAGCAGTTCGGACAGGGGAGGAGGTCAGCCCCAGCATTTT,TRBD1,TRBJ1-5,-,TRBV6-5
CASSARTGVWNEQFF,TGTGCCAGCAGCGCCCGGACAGGGGTATGGAATGAGCAGTTCTTC,TRBD1,TRBJ2-1,-,TRBV9
CASSLGDRGLGTDTQYF,TGCGCCAGCAGCTTGGGAGACAGGGGGCTAGGCACAGATACGCAGTATTTT,TRBD1,TRBJ2-3,-,TRBV5-1
CAIRFSSAAYNEQFF,TGTGCCATCAGGTTCTCTAGCGCTGCCTACAATGAGCAGTTCTTC,-,TRBJ2-1,-,TRBV10-3
CASSPTLAGKETQYF,TGTGCCAGCAGCCCAACTCTAGCGGGGAAAGAGACCCAGTACTTC,TRBD2,TRBJ2-5,-,TRBV3-1/TRBV3-2
CASSIKDRGSYEQYF,TGTGCCAGCAGTATTAAGGACAGGGGGTCCTACGAGCAGTACTTC,TRBD1,TRBJ2-7,-,TRBV27
CAISATGEIAGANVLTF,TGTGCCATCAGTGCGACAGGGGAGATAGCTGGGGCCAACGTCCTGACTTTC,TRBD1,TRBJ2-6,-,TRBV10-3
CAISESGQGLDTQYF,TGTGCCATCAGTGAGTCGGGCCAGGGGTTAGATACGCAGTATTTT,-,TRBJ2-3,-,TRBV10-3
CASSSDYYNEQFF,TGCGCCAGCAGCAGCGACTATTACAATGAGCAGTTCTTC,-,TRBJ2-1,-,TRBV5-1
CASSRPGQGDYGYTF,TGTGCCAGCAGCCGTCCGGGACAGGGTGACTATGGCTACACCTTC,TRBD1,TRBJ1-2,-,TRBV4-2
CASSLGLEVSPLHF,TGTGCCAGCAGCTTAGGGTTGGAGGTTTCACCCCTCCACTTT,-,TRBJ1-6,-,TRBV7-2
CASSLASGPYGYTF,TGTGCCAGCAGTTTGGCTAGTGGCCCCTATGGCTACACCTTC,-,TRBJ1-2,-,TRBV28
CASSPWTSGVNEQFF,TGTGCCAGCAGTCCGTGGACTAGCGGGGTCAATGAGCAGTTCTTC,TRBD2,TRBJ2-1,-,TRBV28
CASSYSRLNEKLFF,TGTGCCAGCAGTTACTCGCGTCTTAATGAAAAACTGTTTTTT,-,TRBJ1-4,-,TRBV6-5
CASRKETGPSYEQYF,TGTGCCAGCCGTAAAGAGACAGGGCCCTCCTACGAGCAGTACTTC,TRBD1,TRBJ2-7,-,TRBV19
CATAPRLAGGLYNEQFF,TGCGCCACCGCGCCCCGACTAGCGGGGGGCCTCTACAATGAGCAGTTCTTC,TRBD2,TRBJ2-1,-,TRBV4-1
CASSAQDRAVNTEAFF,TGTGCCAGCAGCGCGCAAGACAGGGCGGTGAACACTGAAGCTTTCTTT,TRBD1,TRBJ1-1,-,TRBV5-4
CASSYETGGSQPQHF,TGCGCCAGCAGCTACGAAACAGGGGGAAGTCAGCCCCAGCATTTT,TRBD1,TRBJ1-5,-,TRBV5-1
CASSYGWNTEAFF,TGTGCCAGTAGCTACGGTTGGAACACTGAAGCTTTCTTT,-,TRBJ1-1,-,TRBV19
CASSLGGEAFF,TGTGCCAGCAGCCTAGGGGGCGAGGCTTTCTTT,TRBD1,TRBJ1-1,-,TRBV7-9
CASRRPGNTEAFF,TGCGCCAGCAGACGACCGGGGAACACTGAAGCTTTCTTT,-,TRBJ1-1,-,TRBV5-1
CASSPSGGAADTQYF,TGTGCCAGCAGCCCTAGCGGGGGGGCCGCGGATACGCAGTATTTT,TRBD2,TRBJ2-3,-,TRBV28
CASSLDPPGVYEQYF,TGTGCCAGCAGCTTAGATCCGCCAGGGGTCTACGAGCAGTACTTC,-,TRBJ2-7,-,TRBV7-8
CASSRSGSAQEKLFF,TGTGCCAGTAGTAGATCAGGGTCGGCGCAAGAAAAACTGTTTTTT,-,TRBJ1-4,-,TRBV19
CASRRQPNYGYTF,TGTGCCAGCAGACGACAGCCCAACTATGGCTACACCTTC,-,TRBJ1-2,-,TRBV6-5
CATSRIGTGVQPQHF,TGTGCCACCAGCAGAATCGGGACAGGGGTACAGCCCCAGCATTTT,TRBD1,TRBJ1-5,-,TRBV15
CAISELDEQYF,TGTGCCATCAGTGAACTGGACGAGCAGTACTTC,-,TRBJ2-7,-,TRBV10-3
CASSTGTESSYNSPLHF,TGTGCCAGCAGCACAGGGACGGAGAGCTCCTATAATTCACCCCTCCACTTT,-,TRBJ1-6,-,TRBV7-9
CASSLLGPIGGSYNEQFF,TGTGCCAGCAGCTTACTAGGGCCCATAGGAGGCTCCTACAATGAGCAGTTCTTC,-,TRBJ2-1,-,TRBV7-3
CASSTSGGRGETQYF,TGTGCCAGCAGTACCAGCGGGGGGCGTGGAGAGACCCAGTACTTC,TRBD2,TRBJ2-5,-,TRBV6-6
CASSVDRVGNSPLHF,TGTGCCAGCAGCGTCGACAGGGTGGGGAATTCACCCCTCCACTTT,TRBD1,TRBJ1-6,-,TRBV6-4
CSVEGPGGTGELFF,TGCAGCGTTGAAGGGCCAGGGGGGACCGGGGAGCTGTTTTTT,-,TRBJ2-2,-,TRBV29-1
CSASTGGAKGYTF,TGCAGTGCCAGTACAGGGGGCGCAAAGGGCTACACCTTC,TRBD1,TRBJ1-2,-,TRBV20-1
CASSLISGQAGHEQYF,TGTGCCAGCAGCCTTATCTCCGGACAGGCCGGCCACGAGCAGTACTTC,TRBD1,TRBJ2-7,-,TRBV7-2